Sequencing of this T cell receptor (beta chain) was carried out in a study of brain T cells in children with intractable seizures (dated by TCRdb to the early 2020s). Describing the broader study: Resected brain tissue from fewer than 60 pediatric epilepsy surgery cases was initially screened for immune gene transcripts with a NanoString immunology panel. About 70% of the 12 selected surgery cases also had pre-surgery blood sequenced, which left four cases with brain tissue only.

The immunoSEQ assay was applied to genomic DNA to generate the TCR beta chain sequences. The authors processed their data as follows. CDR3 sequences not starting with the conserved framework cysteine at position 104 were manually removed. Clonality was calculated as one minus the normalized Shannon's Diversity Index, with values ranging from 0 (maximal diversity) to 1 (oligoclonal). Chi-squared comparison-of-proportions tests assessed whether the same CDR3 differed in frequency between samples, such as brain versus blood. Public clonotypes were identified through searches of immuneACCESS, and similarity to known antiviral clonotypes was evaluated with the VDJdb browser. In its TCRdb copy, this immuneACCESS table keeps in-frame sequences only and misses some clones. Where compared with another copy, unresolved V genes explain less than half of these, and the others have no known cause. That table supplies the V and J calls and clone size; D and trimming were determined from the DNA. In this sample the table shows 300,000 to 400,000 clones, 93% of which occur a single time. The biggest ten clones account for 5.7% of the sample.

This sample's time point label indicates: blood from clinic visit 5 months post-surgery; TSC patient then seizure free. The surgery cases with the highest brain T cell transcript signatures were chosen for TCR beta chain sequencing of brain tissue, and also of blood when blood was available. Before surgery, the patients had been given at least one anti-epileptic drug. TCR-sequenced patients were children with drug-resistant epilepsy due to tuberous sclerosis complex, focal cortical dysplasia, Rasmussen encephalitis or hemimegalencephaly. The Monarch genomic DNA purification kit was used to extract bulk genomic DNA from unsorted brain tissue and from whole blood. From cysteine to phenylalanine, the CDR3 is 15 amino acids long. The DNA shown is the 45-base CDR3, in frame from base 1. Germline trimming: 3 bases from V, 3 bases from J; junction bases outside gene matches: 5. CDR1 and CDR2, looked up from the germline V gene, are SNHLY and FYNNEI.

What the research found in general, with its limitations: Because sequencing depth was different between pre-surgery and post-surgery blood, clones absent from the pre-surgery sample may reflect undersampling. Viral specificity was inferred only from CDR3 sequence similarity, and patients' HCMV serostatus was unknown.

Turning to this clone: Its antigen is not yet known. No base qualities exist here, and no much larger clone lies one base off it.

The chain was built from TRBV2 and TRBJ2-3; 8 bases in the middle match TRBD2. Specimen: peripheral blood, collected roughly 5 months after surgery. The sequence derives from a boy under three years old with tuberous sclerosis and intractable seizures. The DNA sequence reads TGTGCCAGCAGTGATGTACGGGAGGGGACAGATACGCAGTATTTT. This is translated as CASSDVREGTDTQYF.